A selection of T cell receptor beta chains follows, all from one sample in a study of sequential checkpoint blockade in melanoma. Assay used: immunoSEQ multiplex PCR; TCRdb lists only in-frame clones, some missing. The profile covers about 28,000 clones, with 70% to 85% appearing a single time and roughly 14% taken by the ten largest. The sample consisted of CD8+ T cells sorted from blood (inferred from file names), taken from a patient given nivolumab and ipilimumab in sequence. These receptors originate from a human donor with melanoma. The CDR3 runs from the conserved cysteine through the conserved F or W. The order of the fields is V gene, J gene, clone size, D gene, CDR3 DNA, CDR3 protein. D genes are given only for firm matches. Only part of the rows carry a size: once, few, many, or a class if the clone is expanded.

TRBV27	TRBJ2-7	NA	TRBD2	TGTGCCAGCCCTCATGCTAGCGGGGGGTACGAGCAGTACTTC	CASPHASGGYEQYF
TRBV4-1	TRBJ2-7	NA	TRBD1	TGCGCCAGCAGCCAAGAACAAGGGACAGGCTCCTACGAGCAGTACTTC	CASSQEQGTGSYEQYF
TRBV5-1	TRBJ2-5	once	NA	TGCGCCAGCAGCTTGCCAGGGTGGGAAGAGACCCAGTACTTC	CASSLPGWEETQYF
TRBV29-1	TRBJ2-7	once	NA	TGCAGCGTTGGAGAGGCAGGCCCCGGCTACGAGCAGTACTTC	CSVGEAGPGYEQYF
TRBV30	TRBJ2-2	NA	NA	TGTGCCTGGAGAGGGGACACCGGGGAGCTGTTTTTT	CAWRGDTGELFF
TRBV29-1	TRBJ2-5	NA	TRBD2	TGCAGCGTTGAAGATCGGGGGGGTTTTGAGACCCAGTACTTC	CSVEDRGGFETQYF
TRBV7-9	TRBJ1-1	NA	NA	TGTGCCAGCAGCAAAACACAGGGCCAGAACACTGAAGCTTTCTTT	CASSKTQGQNTEAFF
TRBV7-9	TRBJ2-3	NA	TRBD2	TGTGCCAGCAGCTTAGCTAGCGGGGGATCCACAGATACGCAGTATTTT	CASSLASGGSTDTQYF
TRBV28	TRBJ2-3	NA	TRBD2	TGTGCCAGCAGTTTAAATCCCAGCGGGGGGCCAACAGATACGCAGTATTTT	CASSLNPSGGPTDTQYF
TRBV4-1	TRBJ2-4	medium-sized	NA	TGCGCCAGCAGCCAAGGGCAGGGTGGGGACATTCAGTACTTC	CASSQGQGGDIQYF
TRBV4-2	TRBJ2-6	few	TRBD2	TGTGCCAGCAGCCAAGGGGCTAGCGGGGTAGCTGGGGCCAACGTCCTGACTTTC	CASSQGASGVAGANVLTF
TRBV4-2	TRBJ2-1	NA	NA	TGTGCCAGCAGCCAAGAAGGGGGCTCCTACAATGAGCAGTTCTTC	CASSQEGGSYNEQFF
TRBV5-6	TRBJ1-2	NA	TRBD1	TGTGCCAGCAGCTTATTTTTTAGGACAGGGGTAACTATCTATGGCTACACCTTC	CASSLFFRTGVTIYGYTF
TRBV4-1	TRBJ2-7	NA	NA	TGCGCCAGCAGCCAGTTTACAGAGCTCGAGCAGTACTTC	CASSQFTELEQYF
TRBV30	TRBJ1-1	NA	NA	TGTGCCTGGAGTACTGGAGCCGTGGAAGCTTTCTTT	CAWSTGAVEAFF
TRBV12-5	TRBJ1-5	NA	TRBD1	TGTGCTAGTGGTTTGGCGACAGGGGGTCAGCCCCAGCATTTT	CASGLATGGQPQHF
TRBV19	TRBJ2-1	NA	TRBD1	TGTGCCAGTAGGGACAGGGCTTGGGATGAGCAGTTCTTC	CASRDRAWDEQFF
TRBV9	TRBJ2-1	NA	TRBD2	TGTGCCAGCGGGGGGGGGAGCTCCTACAATGAGCAGTTCTTC	CASGGGSSYNEQFF
TRBV19	TRBJ2-7	NA	NA	TGTGCCAGTAGTCCAGGGATGCCCGAGCAGTACTTC	CASSPGMPEQYF
TRBV9	TRBJ2-5	few	TRBD2	TGTGCCAGCAGCTCCTGGGGGGGGTACCAAGAGACCCAGTACTTC	CASSSWGGYQETQYF
TRBV4-1	TRBJ2-7	NA	NA	TGCGCCAGCAGCCAAGAGTTGGGGGGAATCTACGAGCAGTACTTC	CASSQELGGIYEQYF
TRBV2	TRBJ1-3	NA	TRBD1	TGTGCCAGCAGTCAAGGGACAGGGGGAAACACCATATATTTT	CASSQGTGGNTIYF
TRBV7-6	TRBJ2-7	NA	TRBD1	TGTGCCAGCAGCGGCCCGGGACAGGTATACGAGCAGTACTTC	CASSGPGQVYEQYF
TRBV2	TRBJ1-1	NA	NA	TGTGCCAGCGGGCGGGGGATTGGGGATGTGAACACTGAAGCTTTCTTT	CASGRGIGDVNTEAFF
TRBV5-1	TRBJ2-5	NA	TRBD1	TGCGCCAGCAGCTTGATGCAAACTGGGGCAGGGGGTGGAGAGACCCAGTACTTC	CASSLMQTGAGGGETQYF
TRBV5-5	TRBJ2-7	few	TRBD1	TGTGCCAGCAGCTGGGGACAGGACTTCTCCTACGAGCAGTACTTC	CASSWGQDFSYEQYF
TRBV27	TRBJ2-1	few	TRBD2	TGTGCCAGCAGTTTCCTAGCGGGGGGGCTGGGGAATGAGCAGTTCTTC	CASSFLAGGLGNEQFF